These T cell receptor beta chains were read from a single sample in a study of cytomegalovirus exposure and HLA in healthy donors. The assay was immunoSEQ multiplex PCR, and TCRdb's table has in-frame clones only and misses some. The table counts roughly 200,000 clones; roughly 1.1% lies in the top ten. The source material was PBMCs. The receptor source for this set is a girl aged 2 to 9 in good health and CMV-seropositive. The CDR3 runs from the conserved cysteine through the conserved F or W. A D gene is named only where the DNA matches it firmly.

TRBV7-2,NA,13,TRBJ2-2,TGTGCCAGCGCAAAGGGGGACACCGGGGAGCTGTTTTTT,CASAKGDTGELFF
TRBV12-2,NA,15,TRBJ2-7,TGTGCAAGTCTCCGTAGCGGGAAGCTCTCCTACGAGCAGTACTTC,CASLRSGKLSYEQYF
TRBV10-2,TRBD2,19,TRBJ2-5,TGCGCCAGCAGTGATTCGGGGGGTAGGACTAGTTGGGTCAGGGAGACCCAGTACTTC,CASSDSGGRTSWVRETQYF
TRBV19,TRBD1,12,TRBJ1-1,TGTGCCACTGGGTGGAGACAGGGCTTGGCTTTCTTT,CATGWRQGLAFF
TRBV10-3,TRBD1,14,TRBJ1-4,TGTGCCATCAGTGCGGACAGGGAGCGAGAAAAACTGTTTTTT,CAISADREREKLFF
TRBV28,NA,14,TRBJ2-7,TGTGCCAGCATCCAGAGTCTACTAACCTACGAGCAGTACTTC,CASIQSLLTYEQYF
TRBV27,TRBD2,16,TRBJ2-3,TGTGCCAGCAGGAATTTTAGCGGGAGGGGCACAGATACGCAGTATTTT,CASRNFSGRGTDTQYF
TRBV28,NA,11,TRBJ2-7,TGTGCCAGCAGTTTGACAAGCGAGCAGTACTTC,CASSLTSEQYF
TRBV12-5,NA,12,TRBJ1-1,TGTGCTAGTGGTAACCCGGACACTGAAGCTTTCTTT,CASGNPDTEAFF
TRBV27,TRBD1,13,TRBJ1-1,TGTGCCAGCAGTTTAAGGACAGGGGGGGAAGCTTTCTTT,CASSLRTGGEAFF
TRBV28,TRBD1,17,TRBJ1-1,TGTGCCAGCAGTTTGAGGAGACAGGGTTTTATGAACACTGAAGCTTTCTTT,CASSLRRQGFMNTEAFF
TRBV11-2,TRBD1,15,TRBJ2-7,TGTGCCAGCAGCTTCGGGACAGGCCTTTCCTACGAGCAGTACTTC,CASSFGTGLSYEQYF
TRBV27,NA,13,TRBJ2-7,TGTGCCAGCAGGACTCGGGGTACCTACGAGCAGTACTTC,CASRTRGTYEQYF
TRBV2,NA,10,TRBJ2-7,TGTGCCAGCGTTCGGGAGAGGTGGTACTTC,CASVRERWYF
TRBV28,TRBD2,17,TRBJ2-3,TGTGCCAGCAGTTCGACTAGCGGGAGCCAACCCACAGATACGCAGTATTTT,CASSSTSGSQPTDTQYF
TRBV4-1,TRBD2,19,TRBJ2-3,TGCGCCAGCAGCCAAGAGGCTCCGCTCACAGCGGGAGTATTAGATACGCAGTATTTT,CASSQEAPLTAGVLDTQYF
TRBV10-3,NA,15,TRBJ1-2,TGTGCCATCAGTTCTACGACAGGTTTCAACTATGGCTACACCTTC,CAISSTTGFNYGYTF
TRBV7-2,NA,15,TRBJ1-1,TGTGCCAGCAGCTTAGCGTCTCTTTGGAGCACTGAAGCTTTCTTT,CASSLASLWSTEAFF
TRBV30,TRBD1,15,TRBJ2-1,TGTGCCTGGAGTCTACAGGGGAGCTCCTACAATGAGCAGTTCTTC,CAWSLQGSSYNEQFF
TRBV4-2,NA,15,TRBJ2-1,TGTGCCAGCAGCCAAACAAACCCCTCCTACAATGAGCAGTTCTTC,CASSQTNPSYNEQFF
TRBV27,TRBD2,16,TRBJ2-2,TGTGCCAGCAGACCTAGCGGGAGAGGGGGCACCGGGGAGCTGTTTTTT,CASRPSGRGGTGELFF
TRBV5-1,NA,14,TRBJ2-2,TGCGCCAGCAGCTTGAGCGCGAACACCGGGGAGCTGTTTTTT,CASSLSANTGELFF
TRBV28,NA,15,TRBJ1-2,TGTGCCAGCATCCTAATGGTGGGAGGGTTTGGTGGCTACACCTTC,CASILMVGGFGGYTF
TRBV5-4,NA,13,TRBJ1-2,TGTGCCAGCAGCCTACAGGGAGTTGGGGGCTACACCTTC,CASSLQGVGGYTF
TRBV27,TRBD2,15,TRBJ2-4,TGTGCCAGCAGTTTGGCGGGAGGGCCACGGAACATTCAGTACTTC,CASSLAGGPRNIQYF
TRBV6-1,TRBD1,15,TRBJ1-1,TGTGCCAGCACCCCCGGACAGGGGATGAACACTGAAGCTTTCTTT,CASTPGQGMNTEAFF
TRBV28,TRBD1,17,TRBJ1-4,TGTGCCAGCAGTTTCGGTGCTTCCGGGACAGGGGGGGAAAAACTGTTTTTT,CASSFGASGTGGEKLFF
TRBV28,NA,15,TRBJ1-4,TGTGCCAGCAGTTCTTCAGGGGCAACTAATGAAAAACTGTTTTTT,CASSSSGATNEKLFF
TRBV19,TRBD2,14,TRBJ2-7,TGTGCCAGTAGCCTTGGGAGGGCCGTCGACGAGCAGTACTTC,CASSLGRAVDEQYF
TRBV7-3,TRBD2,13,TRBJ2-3,TGTGCCAGCCGCGGGACTAGCGCTTATACGCAGTATTTT,CASRGTSAYTQYF
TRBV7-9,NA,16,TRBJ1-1,TGTGCCAGCAGCTTAGTAAGATCTCGGTCGGACACTGAAGCTTTCTTT,CASSLVRSRSDTEAFF
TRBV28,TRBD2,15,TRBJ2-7,TGTGCCAGCACCCCCTTAGCGGGAGGCTCCTACGAGCAGTACTTC,CASTPLAGGSYEQYF
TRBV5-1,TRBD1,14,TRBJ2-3,TGCGCCAGCAGCTTAGGACAGGACACAGATACGCAGTATTTT,CASSLGQDTDTQYF
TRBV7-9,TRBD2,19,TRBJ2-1,TGTGCCAGCAGCTTACGACTAGCGGGAGGGCCGGGTAAAGGCAATGAGCAGTTCTTC,CASSLRLAGGPGKGNEQFF
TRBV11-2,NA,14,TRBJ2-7,TGTGCCAGCAGCTTAGGGTCAGGGGTGCGGGAGCAGTACTTC,CASSLGSGVREQYF
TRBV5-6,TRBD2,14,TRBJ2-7,TGTGCCAGCAGCGACGGACTAGCGGGAGTGGTGCAGTACTTC,CASSDGLAGVVQYF
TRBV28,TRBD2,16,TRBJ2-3,TGTGCCAGCAGCTACCCGGGACTAGCGGGTAGAGATACGCAGTATTTT,CASSYPGLAGRDTQYF
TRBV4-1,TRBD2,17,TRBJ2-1,TGCGCCAGCAGCCAAGAATGGCGGGAGGGCGGGTTAAGTGAGCAGTTCTTC,CASSQEWREGGLSEQFF
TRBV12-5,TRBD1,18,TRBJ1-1,TGTGCTAGTGGTTTGGCTCCCGGGACAGGGACCGCCCGGACTGAAGCTTTCTTT,CASGLAPGTGTARTEAFF
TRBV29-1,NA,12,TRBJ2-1,TGCAGCGTCGTACGCGGGAACAATGAGCAGTTCTTC,CSVVRGNNEQFF
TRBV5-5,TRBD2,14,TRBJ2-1,TGTGCCAGCAGCGCGGGAGGGGCTAGCGCCGAGCAGTTCTTC,CASSAGGASAEQFF
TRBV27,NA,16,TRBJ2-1,TGTGCCAGCAGTTTGTTCGGGGAAGCCCCAATCAATGAGCAGTTCTTC,CASSLFGEAPINEQFF
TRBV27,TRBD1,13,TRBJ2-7,TGTGCCAGCAGTTTTAACAGGGGGTCCGAGCAGTACTTC,CASSFNRGSEQYF